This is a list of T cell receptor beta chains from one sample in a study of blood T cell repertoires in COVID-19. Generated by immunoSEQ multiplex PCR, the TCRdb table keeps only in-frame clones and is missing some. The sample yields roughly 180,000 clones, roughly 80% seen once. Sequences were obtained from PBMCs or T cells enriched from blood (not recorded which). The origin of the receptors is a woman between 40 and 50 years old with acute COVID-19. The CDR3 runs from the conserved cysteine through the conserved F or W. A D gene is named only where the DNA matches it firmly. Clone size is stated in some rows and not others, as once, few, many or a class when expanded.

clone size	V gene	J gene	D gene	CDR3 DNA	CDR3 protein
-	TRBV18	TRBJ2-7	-	TGTGCCAGCTCACCGTCAGCGGAGAACTACGAGCAGTACTTC	CASSPSAENYEQYF
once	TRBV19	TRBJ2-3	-	TGTGCCAGTAGTATAGGACAGTCCACAGATACGCAGTATTTT	CASSIGQSTDTQYF
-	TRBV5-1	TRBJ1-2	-	TGCGCCAGCACCGACAGTAACTATGGCTACACCTTC	CASTDSNYGYTF
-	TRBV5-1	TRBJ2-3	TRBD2	TGCGCCAGCAGCTTGGCCACGGGAGGCTCCACAGATACGCAGTATTTT	CASSLATGGSTDTQYF
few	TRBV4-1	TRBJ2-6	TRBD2	TGCGCCAGCAGCCATAGTCTAGCGGGAGCCTTCCCAGGGGCCAACGTCCTGACTTTC	CASSHSLAGAFPGANVLTF
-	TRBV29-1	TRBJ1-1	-	TGCAGCGTTGTTCCCCCGGGGCGGGGGCGAGTAGTGATGAACACTGAAGCTTTCTTT	CSVVPPGRGRVVMNTEAFF
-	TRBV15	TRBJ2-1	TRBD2	TGTGCCACCAGCAGAGGAGGGACTACTCTAGGCGATGAGCAGTTCTTC	CATSRGGTTLGDEQFF
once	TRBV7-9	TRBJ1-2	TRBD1	TGTGCCAGCAGCCATGGTGGGGGACAGGGCCTTAACTATGGCTACACCTTC	CASSHGGGQGLNYGYTF
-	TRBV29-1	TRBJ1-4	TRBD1	TGCAGCGTTGAGGTGGCGGGACAGGGAGCTAATGAAAAACTGTTTTTT	CSVEVAGQGANEKLFF
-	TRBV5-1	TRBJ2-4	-	TGCGCCAGCAGCTTGAGTACAGGGACCAACATTCAGTACTTC	CASSLSTGTNIQYF
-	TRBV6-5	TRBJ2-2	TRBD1	TGTGCCAGCGAGGTGGGACAGGGTTATACCGGGGAGCTGTTTTTT	CASEVGQGYTGELFF